This TCR beta chain was recovered during a study of OX40 agonist ivuxolimab in advanced cancers. Study at large: Ivuxolimab, an antibody acting as an agonist of OX40 (CD134), was used to treat patients. A history of anti-PD-1, anti-PD-L1 or anti-CTLA-4 therapy was acceptable, and about 37% had some. Regarding the study as a whole: On average, CD8+ T cells had more expanded clones than CD4+.

Generated by immunoSEQ multiplex PCR, the TCRdb table keeps only in-frame clones and is missing some. The data show some 38,000 clones, around nine tenths seen once. Excluded were patients having autoimmune disease history or systemic immunosuppression. V was pared by 3 bases and J by 10 bases, with 20 bases of the junction left unmatched. This CDR3 contains 18 residues. The germline gives CDR1 SGHDN, CDR2 FVKESK. A word on this clone: Its antigen remains unknown.

This chain uses TRBV14 with TRBJ1-4; 7 bases match TRBD1. The source is an adult with an advanced solid tumor such as melanoma, head and neck, liver or kidney cancer. The starting material was CD4+ or CD8+ T cells sorted from blood, obtained in a trial of the OX40 agonist ivuxolimab. CDR3 sequence reads: CASSHHDRARPDIGKLFF. CDR3 sequence (DNA): TGTGCCAGCAGCCATCATGACAGGGCCCGGCCCGATATCGGAAAACTGTTTTTT.